Listed here is a single TCR beta chain. The table lists this clonotype with a few counts. Its recognized antigen is unknown. Base qualities were left out, and no much larger clone turns up one base away. Systemically healthy Caucasian individuals from Russia, approximately 39 in total and aged about 6 to 100 years, were included as donors. Each donor gave ten milliliters of peripheral blood, collected into EDTA-treated Vacutainer tubes. Ficoll-Paque density-gradient centrifugation was used to isolate PBMCs, with at least 6 million obtained per sample. Trizol reagent was used to extract total RNA from the PBMCs, yielding at least 5 micrograms per sample. The percentages of naive CD45RAhigh/CD27high T cells were determined by flow cytometry on a PBMC aliquot from every donor. The sample originates from a study of blood T cells in healthy people across ages (dated by TCRdb to the mid-2010s). With regard to the full study: Template switching captured roughly one uniquely barcoded TCR beta cDNA molecule per two T cells in model experiments. Using deep sequencing normalized with unique cDNA molecular identifiers, the study measured how TCR beta repertoire diversity changes with age. Four age groups were formed from the donors: young (average about 15 years), middle-aged (around 39), aged (roughly 58) and long-lived (82). To avoid experimental bias, donors of different ages were randomly spread across the sequencing lanes. The study analyzed two additional independent replicas of 1 million unique cDNA reads from the same blood draw for two donors, one aged 18 to 29 and one aged 80 or older.

Here is what the overall study found, with its caveats: Total diversity estimates from one million sequenced T cells were considered lower bounds and underestimates. Observed TCR beta diversity per million T cells fell roughly linearly with age, and a significant reduction was already apparent by age roughly 40. Observed TCR beta diversity correlated strongly with the percentage of naive T cells measured by flow cytometry. Compared with the aged group, more naive CD4+ T cells, fewer expanded clones and increased TCR diversity were shown by the long-lived group, suggesting age selection. Because profiling used bulk unsorted PBMCs, naive and antigen-experienced compartments could not be compared conclusively. Because donor CMV infection status was unknown, age-related changes in expanded clonotypes were potentially confounded.

Library preparation employed 5' RACE. The sequencing machine was an Illumina HiSeq 2500. A second PCR of about 6 to 12 cycles was run with a J-beta primer mix and a sample-barcoded 5' primer. Each TCR beta cDNA molecule received a unique molecular identifier from a template-switch 5' adaptor carrying 12 random nucleotides. Each sample yielded at least 2.5 million CDR3-containing paired-end reads. First-strand cDNA was synthesized from all RNA with the Mint cDNA synthesis kit, primed by a TRBC-specific oligonucleotide. Following uracil-DNA glycosylase treatment, a first 18-cycle PCR with universal primers M1SS and BC2_uni_R was performed on all cDNA. As for how the authors treated the data: For normalization, 1 million high-quality reads, each with a distinct molecular identifier, were randomly selected from each sample. Instead of being binned into consensus sequences, reads that shared molecular identifiers were thrown out. MiTCR, with a Q25 quality threshold and the strictest error-elimination algorithm, was used for CDR3 identification, clonotype clustering and error correction. A nonparametric unseen species model with Euler transformation was used to estimate a lower bound on total TCR beta diversity. The public reads were reprocessed in TCRdb via fastp at Q25 and MiXCR, keeping in-frame beta chains. Every CDR3 protein is listed once, alongside the most common genes and DNA of its rows. TCRdb's processing, not the study's, gives the V and J calls here. Here the sample has about 640,000 distinct CDR3 sequences; under 30% occur a single time. Clones ranked in the top ten supply 15% to 18% of the sample.

V is cut back by 6 bases and J by 8 bases, with 6 bases in the junction unmatched. The CDR3 runs 12 amino acids, cysteine and phenylalanine included. This entry keeps only the CDR3 DNA: 36 bases, framed from base 1. Per the germline V gene, SNHLY is the CDR1 and FYNNEI is the CDR2. The sequence was collected from an elderly woman in good health. The chain joins TRBV2 to TRBJ1-2; 7 central nucleotides agree with TRBD1. Sequencing was performed on blood. The CDR3 protein sequence reads: CASRAQGGGYTF. The nucleotide sequence is given as TGTGCCAGCAGAGCCCAGGGGGGCGGCTACACCTTC.